This passage covers 15 T cell receptor beta chains from one sample sequenced in a study of shared clonotypes between healthy human individuals. Sequenced by immunoSEQ multiplex PCR; TCRdb stores in-frame clones only, minus some. This sample has millions of clones, with approximately 95% found just once. Sequencing used naive CD4+ T cells sorted from blood. Subset denoted: CD45RA+ positively selected. These TCRs come from a man younger than 35 in good health.

The chain combines TRBV28 with TRBJ1-4, with D unresolved. Trimming stripped 7 bases from V and 4 bases from J, with 10 bases between. The CDR3 has 13 residues. Germline CDR1 reads MDHEN; CDR2 reads SYDVKM. The CDR3 bases are TGTGCCAGCACCGACGGTAATAATGAAAAACTGTTTTTT. This codes for CASTDGNNEKLFF.

This clone came up a few times. Other DNA sequences of this sample code for an identical CDR3. The chain combines TRBV20-1 with TRBJ2-5, with no clear D. From germline, CDR1 is DFQATT and CDR2 SNEGSKA (reference sequence). This CDR3 region has 10 residues. Trimming stripped 5 bases from V and 2 bases from J, with 3 bases between. CDR3: CSAAQETQYF. In nucleotides, the CDR3 is TGCAGTGCTGCTCAAGAGACCCAGTACTTC.

This clone occurred once. V gene TRBV9 combines with J gene TRBJ2-7, with D possibly being TRBD1 (6 bases). V was pared by 3 bases and J by 2 bases, with 12 bases between. Germline assignment: CDR1 SGDLS and CDR2 YYNGEE. CDR3 length equals 14 residues. CDR3 nucleotide sequence: TGTGCCAGCAGCGCCCAAACAGGGCCCTACGAGCAGTACTTC. Its translation: CASSAQTGPYEQYF.

This clone has only a few counts. This chain links TRBV6-5 with TRBJ2-7; 9 nucleotides line up with TRBD1. Germline CDR1 MNHEY, CDR2 SVGAGI. The CDR3 consists of 14 residues. V was clipped by 7 bases and J by 2 bases; unmatched bases: 6. CDR3 nucleotide sequence: TGTGCCAGCACCAACGGACAGGGGCCCTACGAGCAGTACTTC. Translated, it gives CASTNGQGPYEQYF.

The chain is built from TRBV19 and TRBJ2-2; D may be TRBD1 or TRBD2 (5 bases each). Trimming cost V 3 bases and J 7 bases, with 9 bases left between them. This CDR3 region has 13 residues. CDR1 LNHDA and CDR2 SQIVND come from the germline V gene (reference sequence). CDR3 region: CASSIWGSGELFF. For the CDR3, the DNA is TGTGCCAGTAGTATCTGGGGGAGCGGGGAGCTGTTTTTT.

This chain joins TRBV6-5 and TRBJ1-2; no clear D gene. Germline V gene data show CDR1 as MNHEY and CDR2 as SVGAGI. V shed 4 bases and J shed 7 bases, with 16 bases lying between them. The CDR3 consists of 14 residues. This CDR3 reads CASSSGLGRGGYTF. The CDR3 region has the DNA TGTGCCAGCAGTTCGGGTCTTGGGCGCGGTGGCTACACCTTC.

The chain links TRBV10-1 to TRBJ2-5; 9 positions agree with TRBD1. The length of the CDR3 is 15 residues. V shed 3 bases and J 3 bases; nucleotides not matched to a gene: 5. Germline-derived CDR1 and CDR2 are WNHNN and SYGVQD (reference sequence). The CDR3 coding sequence is TGCGCCAGCAGTGAAACCGGGACAGGGAAAGAGACCCAGTACTTC. It is translated as CASSETGTGKETQYF.

This clone showed up just a few times. The same CDR3 arises from other DNA sequences in this sample as well. This rearrangement joins TRBV4-1 to TRBJ2-5; D call uncertain. There are 15 residues in the CDR3. The V gene's germline CDR1 is MGHRA and CDR2 YSYEKL. Trimming cost V 0 bases and J 11 bases, with 19 bases left between them. As DNA, the CDR3 is TGCGCCAGCAGCCAAGATTTGGGTACTCTTGTCAAGCAGTACTTC. Protein: CASSQDLGTLVKQYF.

The chain's CDR3 is CASSLVGQGVYEQYF. CDR3 nucleotide sequence: TGTGCCAGCAGCTTGGTGGGACAGGGCGTGTACGAGCAGTACTTC. The rearrangement links TRBV5-5 to TRBJ2-7; 9 bases are a match to TRBD1. The V gene end was trimmed by 0 bases and the J gene end by 4 bases; junction bases not matched to a gene: 5. The CDR3 covers 15 residues. Germline CDR1 SGHKS, CDR2 YYEKEE (reference sequence).

The chain joins TRBV6-5 to TRBJ1-1; TRBD1 matches 7 bases. Trimming cost V 6 bases and J 1 base; bases outside gene matches: 5. Germline V gene lookup returns CDR1 MNHEY and CDR2 SVGAGI. The CDR3 has 14 residues. Here the CDR3 reads CASRSGGQNTEAFF. For the CDR3, the DNA is TGTGCCAGCAGATCAGGGGGTCAGAACACTGAAGCTTTCTTT.

Worth noting for this clone: Other nucleotide sequences from this sample produce the same CDR3. The chain employs TRBV9 and TRBJ1-6; no clear D. The CDR3 sequence is 13 residues long. Trimming stripped 3 bases from V and 6 bases from J, with 7 bases between. CDR1 is SGDLS and CDR2 is YYNGEE in the germline V gene. The CDR3 protein is CASSAVLNSPLHF. The CDR3, as DNA: TGTGCCAGCAGCGCGGTCCTTAATTCACCCCTCCACTTT.

The sample holds one count of this clone. J is TRBJ2-1 and V is TRBV5-4; 11 positions agree with TRBD2. In germline, CDR1 is SGHNT, CDR2 YYREEE (reference sequence). This CDR3 comprises 15 residues. Losses at the gene ends were 1 base for V and 6 bases for J; bases not matched to a gene: 3. CDR3 DNA: TGTGCCAGCAGCTTGACTAGCGGGAGTATCAATGAGCAGTTCTTC. As protein: CASSLTSGSINEQFF. The entire variable domain, with the rest obtained from reference TRBV5-4 and TRBJ2-1, is as follows: ETGVTQSPTHLIKTRGQQVTLRCSSQSGHNTVSWYQQALGQGPQFIFQYYREEENGRGNFPPRFSGLQFPNYSSELNVNALELDDSALYLCASSLTSGSINEQFFGPGTRLTVL.

This rearrangement joins TRBV5-8 to TRBJ2-7; D perhaps matches TRBD2 (5 bases). The ends were cut back, 1 base at V and 0 bases at J, with 14 bases in the middle. The germline CDR1 and CDR2 sequences are SGHTS and YDEGEE. The CDR3 extends over 16 amino acids. The CDR3 region is CASSLSGSQTSYEQYF. The CDR3, as DNA: TGTGCCAGCAGCTTGAGCGGCAGCCAAACCTCCTACGAGCAGTACTTC.

The chain recombines TRBV7-8 with TRBJ2-7; 7 positions agree with TRBD2. J was trimmed by 7 bases and V by 4 bases; bases with no gene match: 16. Germline V gene data show CDR1 as SGHVS and CDR2 as FQNEAQ. This CDR3 has 16 amino acids. This chain's CDR3 is CASSSSPPGLKKEQYF. CDR3 coding DNA: TGTGCCAGCAGCTCCTCGCCTCCGGGACTAAAGAAGGAGCAGTACTTC.

The V call is TRBV30, the J call TRBJ2-7; possibly TRBD1 for D (6 bases). The CDR3 spans 15 residues. V was shortened by 2 bases and J by 2 bases, with 16 bases between the two germline ends. The germline CDR1 and CDR2 sequences are GTSNPN and SVGIG (reference sequence). CDR3 loop: CAWSSGTRSTYEQYF. CDR3 bases: TGTGCCTGGAGTTCCGGGACACGCTCGACCTACGAGCAGTACTTC.